Following are 27 T cell receptor beta chains from one sample sequenced in a study of blood T cell repertoires in COVID-19. Here immunoSEQ multiplex PCR was the method, and the copy in TCRdb shows in-frame clones only, minus some. The sample has 95,000 to 150,000 clones, approximately 71% seen once. The sample was peripheral blood. The receptors originated from a woman between 65 and 79 years old with acute or convalescent COVID-19.

The rearrangement links TRBV2 to TRBJ1-1; 8 bases are a match to TRBD1. V lost 4 bases to trimming and J lost 5 bases; unmatched junction nucleotides: 6. The germline V gene has CDR1 SNHLY and CDR2 FYNNEI. This CDR3 is built from 14 residues. The CDR3 reads CASSAQGADTEAFF. In DNA, the CDR3 is TGTGCCAGCAGTGCTCAGGGGGCGGATACTGAAGCTTTCTTT.

V is TRBV5-1 and J is TRBJ2-3; 10 bases are shared with TRBD2. Trimming took 0 bases from V and 5 from J; bases not matched to a gene: 6. CDR3 size: 16 residues. Germline CDR1 and CDR2: SGHRS and YFSETQ. The CDR3 spells CASSLVGAGGRDTQYF. CDR3 sequence (DNA): TGCGCCAGCAGCTTGGTGGGAGCGGGGGGGCGAGATACGCAGTATTTT.

This chain joins TRBV6-2 or TRBV6-3 and TRBJ2-1, with 13 bases lining up with TRBD2. This CDR3 is built from 17 residues. Trimming removed 2 bases from V and 7 bases from J; junction bases left unmatched: 8. The V gene's germline CDR1 is MNHEY and CDR2 SVGEGT. CDR3 amino acids: CASSYPLAGGFHNEQFF. As DNA, the CDR3 is TGTGCCAGCAGTTACCCACTAGCGGGGGGGTTTCATAATGAGCAGTTCTTC.

The genes are TRBV7-2 and TRBJ2-7; TRBD1 is a possible D gene (6 bases). The CDR3 sequence is 14 residues long. CDR1 SGHTA and CDR2 FQGNSA come from the germline V gene. V was cut by 5 bases and J by 5 bases, with 16 bases left in between. CDR3 DNA: TGTGCCAGCAGCGCTTACAGGGACGGGCACGAGCAGTACTTC. It translates to CASSAYRDGHEQYF.

This chain links TRBV28 with TRBJ1-2; D is unclear. The length of the CDR3 is 13 residues. V was clipped by 3 bases and J by 8 bases, with 13 bases between them. Germline lookup yields CDR1 MDHEN and CDR2 SYDVKM. CDR3 amino acids: CASSLGGPSGYTF. The CDR3 DNA follows: TGTGCCAGCAGTTTGGGCGGGCCTTCCGGCTACACCTTC.

The chain carries TRBV18 and TRBJ2-1, with 8 bases fitting TRBD2. Germline V lookup: CDR1 KGHSH, CDR2 LQKENI. CDR3 length equals 17 residues. Trimming removed 2 bases from V and 3 bases from J; junction bases left unmatched: 9. DNA of the CDR3: TGTGCCAGCTCACCAAGGGCTAGCGGGCTTCTCTACAATGAGCAGTTCTTC. Residues: CASSPRASGLLYNEQFF.

The genes are TRBV6-5 and TRBJ2-1; 9 bases map to TRBD1. This CDR3 spans 14 amino acids. Germline values: CDR1 MNHEY, CDR2 SVGAGI. The V and J ends lost 5 bases and 7 bases, in that order; junction bases with no gene match: 6. CDR3 residues: CASSTGQGMNEQFF. The CDR3 region has the DNA TGTGCCAGCAGTACGGGACAGGGTATGAATGAGCAGTTCTTC.

This chain links TRBV10-3 with TRBJ2-1; D possibly corresponds to TRBD2 (6 bases). Germline V lookup: CDR1 ENHRY, CDR2 SYGVKD. There are 15 residues in the CDR3. Trimming shortened V by 2 bases and J by 5 bases, and 13 bases separated the two germline ends. CDR3 loop: CAISEVLALNNEQFF. The DNA of the CDR3 is TGTGCCATCAGTGAGGTACTAGCACTCAACAATGAGCAGTTCTTC.

This clone was recorded only once. The rearrangement uses TRBV4-3 and TRBJ2-6, with D tentatively TRBD1 (5 bases). The V gene's germline CDR1 is LGHNA and CDR2 YSLEER. Trimming cost V 1 base and J 4 bases, with 11 bases left between them. There are 16 residues in the CDR3. The CDR3 is CASSQAGAGGANVLTF. CDR3 DNA sequence: TGCGCCAGCAGCCAAGCTGGGGCAGGAGGGGCCAACGTCCTGACTTTC.

The V gene is TRBV5-1, the J gene TRBJ2-1; weak D call: TRBD2 (5 bases). The V end lost 7 bases, the J end lost 0 bases, and 14 bases lay between the germline ends. The CDR3 covers 15 residues. Per the germline V gene, CDR1 is SGHRS and CDR2 is YFSETQ. The CDR3 sequence is CASREGSTSYNEQFF. CDR3 coding DNA: TGCGCCAGCCGAGAAGGGAGTACCTCCTACAATGAGCAGTTCTTC.

The CDR3 protein is CASSYSVAGGGDTQYF. The CDR3 DNA follows: TGTGCCAGCAGTTACTCGGTAGCGGGGGGTGGTGATACGCAGTATTTT. The genes are TRBV6-5 and TRBJ2-3; 10 bases fit TRBD2. Per germline, CDR1 MNHEY and CDR2 SVGAGI. This CDR3 region has 16 residues. V lost 0 bases to trimming and J lost 6 bases; unmatched junction nucleotides: 6.

This clone has a handful of counts. The rearrangement uses TRBV18 and TRBJ1-2; 7 bases map to TRBD1. The V segment lost 3 bases and the J segment 13 bases; nucleotides outside the gene matches: 11. CDR3 size: 13 residues. Germline V gives CDR1 KGHSH, CDR2 LQKENI. The CDR3: CASSPAAQGQITF. The CDR3 bases are TGTGCCAGCTCACCGGCTGCGCAGGGACAGATCACCTTC. The full variable domain, rest sourced from reference TRBV18 and TRBJ1-2, is NAGVMQNPRHLVRRRGQEARLRCSPMKGHSHVYWYRQLPEEGLKFMVYLQKENIIDESGMPKERFSAEFPKEGPSILRIQQVVRGDSAAYFCASSPAAQGQITFGSGTRLTVV.

The J gene is TRBJ2-5, the V gene TRBV7-2; TRBD2 matches 7 bases. Germline V gene lookup returns CDR1 SGHTA and CDR2 FQGNSA. The CDR3 totals 15 residues. With 4 bases clipped from V and 4 bases from J, the junction kept 9 bases outside the gene matches. The CDR3 spells CASSWGGAFGETQYF. CDR3 nucleotides: TGTGCCAGCAGCTGGGGAGGGGCGTTTGGAGAGACCCAGTACTTC.

The CDR3 loop is CASSERPGGGGYTF. The CDR3 DNA is TGTGCCAGCAGTGAAAGGCCAGGGGGCGGCGGCTACACCTTC. The rearrangement uses TRBV6-1 and TRBJ1-2; TRBD1 matches 8 bases. Trimming removed 2 bases from V and 8 bases from J; junction bases left unmatched: 7. CDR1 is MNHNS, CDR2 SASEGT, per germline. The CDR3 extends over 14 amino acids.

The chain combines TRBV27 with TRBJ1-1; 7 positions match TRBD1. Losses at the gene ends were 5 bases for V and 7 bases for J; bases not matched to a gene: 7. This CDR3 contains 13 residues. The germline V gene has CDR1 MNHEY and CDR2 SMNVEV (reference sequence). The CDR3 DNA sequence: TGTGCCAGCAGTAATAGCCGGACAGGTGAAGCTTTCTTT. It yields the protein CASSNSRTGEAFF.

The chain recombines TRBV27 with TRBJ1-6; TRBD1 matches at 9 bases. The ends lost 6 bases at V and 10 bases at J; junction bases unmatched: 7. CDR1 and CDR2 from the germline V gene are MNHEY and SMNVEV (reference sequence). CDR3 length equals 14 residues. The CDR3 reads CASRVGTGSSPLHF. The CDR3 DNA sequence: TGTGCCAGCAGAGTAGGGACAGGGTCCTCACCCCTCCACTTT.

The V and J genes are TRBV3-1 (or the pseudogene TRBV3-2) and TRBJ2-2; TRBD1 aligns across 8 bases. Germline assignment: CDR1 LGHDT and CDR2 YNNKEL (reference sequence). The CDR3 extends over 17 amino acids. V lost 1 base, J lost 6 bases, and 10 bases stayed unmatched. CDR3: CASSQGRTGFRSGELFF. DNA of the CDR3: TGTGCCAGCAGCCAAGGCCGGACAGGGTTTAGATCCGGGGAGCTGTTTTTT.

The chain has TRBV7-2 and TRBJ1-3; D is uncertain. The CDR3 totals 13 residues. The germline V gene has CDR1 SGHTA and CDR2 FQGNSA. V shed 2 bases and J shed 4 bases, with 6 bases lying between them. CDR3 bases: TGTGCCAGCAGCTTATCTTTGGGAAACACCATATATTTT. It yields the protein CASSLSLGNTIYF.

V is TRBV3-1 (or the pseudogene TRBV3-2) and J is TRBJ2-3; D gene ambiguous. CDR3 length: 15 residues. Germline-derived CDR1 and CDR2 are LGHDT and YNNKEL (reference sequence). Trimming shortened V by 1 base and J by 0 bases, and 8 bases separated the two germline ends. The CDR3 region is CASSQGPLSTDTQYF. In nucleotides, the CDR3 is TGTGCCAGCAGCCAAGGGCCCCTTAGCACAGATACGCAGTATTTT.

The chain carries TRBV24-1 and TRBJ2-5; 8 bases line up with TRBD1. The junction had 10 bases not matched to a gene; V was cut back by 7 bases and J by 4 bases. Germline CDR1 reads KGHDR; CDR2 reads SFDVKD. This CDR3 comprises 15 residues. CDR3 bases: TGTGCCACCAGCAAAAGCTCAGGGGGCGCAGAGACCCAGTACTTC. This encodes CATSKSSGGAETQYF.

DNA of the CDR3: TGCGCCAGCAGCTCTTCCGGACAGGGGGGAAACACCATATATTTT. It codes for CASSSSGQGGNTIYF. The rearrangement uses TRBV5-1 and TRBJ1-3; TRBD1 matches at 9 bases. The V gene's germline CDR1 is SGHRS and CDR2 YFSETQ. The CDR3 is 15 residues long. V lost 3 bases and J lost 4; bases outside the gene matches: 5.

The J gene is TRBJ2-2, the V gene TRBV5-6; TRBD1 is a possible D gene (6 bases). This CDR3 has 16 amino acids. V was pared by 0 bases and J by 4 bases, with 13 bases between. Germline V gene sequence: CDR1 SGHDT, CDR2 YYEEEE. This CDR3 is CASSLGGGFITGELFF. For the CDR3, the DNA is TGTGCCAGCAGCTTGGGAGGGGGTTTCATCACCGGGGAGCTGTTTTTT.

This clone was observed a single time. The sample contains more than one DNA sequence encoding this CDR3. The chain joins TRBV15 to TRBJ1-4; the D is unclear. CDR3 length equals 15 residues. Trimming pared 0 bases from V and 7 bases from J, leaving 12 bases between. Germline values: CDR1 LNHNV, CDR2 YYDKDF (reference sequence). CDR3 DNA: TGTGCCACCAGCAGAGATAGACTAACGGGTGAAAAACTGTTTTTT. It yields the protein CATSRDRLTGEKLFF. The whole variable domain, filled in from reference TRBV15 and TRBJ1-4, reads DAMVIQNPRYQVTQFGKPVTLSCSQTLNHNVMYWYQQKSSQAPKLLFHYYDKDFNNEADTPDNFQSRRPNTSFCFLDIRSPGLGDTAMYLCATSRDRLTGEKLFFGSGTQLSVL.

Only a few counts were recorded for this clone. This chain uses TRBV7-2 with TRBJ1-1, with D maybe TRBD1 (6 bases). The V gene lost 5 bases and the J gene lost 2 bases, with 15 bases spanning the gap. Germline V gene lookup returns CDR1 SGHTA and CDR2 FQGNSA. The CDR3 sequence is 15 residues long. The CDR3 bases are TGTGCCAGCAGCATCGCCGGGACAAGAAACACTGAAGCTTTCTTT. Translation: CASSIAGTRNTEAFF.

The rearrangement joins TRBV6-5 to TRBJ2-7, with D perhaps matching TRBD1 (5 bases). V was shortened by 6 bases and J by 3 bases, with 12 bases between the two germline ends. Germline CDR1 is MNHEY and CDR2 is SVGAGI. The CDR3 contains 13 residues. In DNA form, the CDR3 reads TGTGCCAGCAGGGGCTTTCAGGGCTACGAGCAGTACTTC. Translated, it gives CASRGFQGYEQYF.

The chain combines TRBV19 with TRBJ2-2, with D possibly matching TRBD1 (6 bases). Germline loops: CDR1 LNHDA, CDR2 SQIVND (reference sequence). The CDR3 length is 15 residues. Between the trimmed V and J ends, which lost 9 bases and 1 base, there was a span of 15 bases. The CDR3 region is CASPPTGRNTGELFF. CDR3 coding DNA: TGTGCCAGCCCCCCAACAGGGAGGAACACCGGGGAGCTGTTTTTT.

This rearrangement joins TRBV2 to TRBJ2-7, with D perhaps matching TRBD1 (6 bases). Trimming pared 10 bases from V and 2 bases from J, leaving 18 bases between. In germline, CDR1 is SNHLY, CDR2 FYNNEI. This CDR3 is built from 14 residues. This chain's CDR3 is CATLIRQEPYEQYF. In DNA, the CDR3 is TGTGCCACCTTAATTCGACAGGAACCCTACGAGCAGTACTTC.